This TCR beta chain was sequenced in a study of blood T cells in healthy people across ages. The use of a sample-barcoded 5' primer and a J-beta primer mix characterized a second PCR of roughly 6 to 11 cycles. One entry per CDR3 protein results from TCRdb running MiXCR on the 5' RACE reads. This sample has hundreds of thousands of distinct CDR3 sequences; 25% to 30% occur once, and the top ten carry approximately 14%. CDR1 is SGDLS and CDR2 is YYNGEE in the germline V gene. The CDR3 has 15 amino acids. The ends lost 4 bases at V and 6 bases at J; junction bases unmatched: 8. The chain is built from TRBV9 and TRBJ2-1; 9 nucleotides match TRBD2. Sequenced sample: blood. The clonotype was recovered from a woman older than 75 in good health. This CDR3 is CASSSIAGARNEQFF. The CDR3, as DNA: TGTGCCAGCAGCTCCATAGCGGGAGCTCGCAATGAGCAGTTCTTC.